Below are 32 T cell receptor beta chains sequenced from a single sample in a study of blood T cells in healthy people across ages. A second PCR, run for about 7 to 11 cycles, used a sample-barcoded 5' primer plus a J-beta primer mix. Via MiXCR, TCRdb re-called the 5' RACE reads, giving one row per CDR3 protein. Seen here are roughly 800,000 distinct CDR3 sequences, roughly 40% observed once, and the top ten hold around 13%. Sample: blood. Every receptor here comes from a young man in good health.

The rearrangement links TRBV7-9 to TRBJ1-1; a weak D match, TRBD1 (6 bases). CDR1 is SEHNR and CDR2 is FQNEAQ in the germline V gene (reference sequence). Trimming removed 11 bases at V and 6 bases at J, with 16 bases between. The CDR3 covers 12 residues. As DNA, the CDR3 is TGTGCCCTAGGGGGAATTTACGCTGAAGCTTTCTTT. Amino acids: CALGGIYAEAFF.

In its sample, this clonotype was seen many times. V and J are TRBV12-3 or TRBV12-4 and TRBJ2-7, with TRBD1 identical over 7 bases. The CDR3 has 13 amino acids. The trim removed 4 bases at V and 1 base at J, leaving 1 base unmatched. The chain's CDR3 is CASSSGQSYEQYF. CDR3 sequence (DNA): TGTGCCAGCAGTTCGGGACAGTCCTACGAGCAGTACTTC.

Note on this clonotype: One end of the junction is discordant with germline, which a read error may explain. The chain couples TRBV30 to TRBJ1-2; D is uncertain. The CDR3 consists of 13 residues. Germline V gives CDR1 GTSNPN, CDR2 SVGIG (reference sequence). CDR3: CTWSPGGNYGYTF. In DNA, the CDR3 is TGTACCTGGAGTCCGGGCGGGAACTATGGCTACACCTTC.

J is TRBJ1-2 and V is TRBV12-3 or TRBV12-4; TRBD1 is a possible D gene (6 bases). V gave up 5 bases and J gave up 2 bases, with 24 bases separating them. The CDR3 loop spans 18 amino acids. CDR3 bases: TGTGCCAGCAGTCGCCCCTCGGGGCGACAGGCTTCAAACTATGGCTACACCTTC. This gives the protein CASSRPSGRQASNYGYTF.

This clonotype was counted only a few times. This chain uses TRBV12-3 or TRBV12-4 with TRBJ2-7; 7 bases agree with TRBD1. The V segment lost 6 bases and the J segment 4 bases; nucleotides outside the gene matches: 6. This CDR3 region has 13 residues. The CDR3 DNA reads as TGTGCCAGCAGCAGCTGGGGACAGTACGAGCAGTACTTC. Protein: CASSSWGQYEQYF.

This clonotype was recorded a few times. The CDR3 DNA is TGTGCCAGCAGTGACCTGCGACGAATGAGCTATGGCTACACCTTC. It encodes CASSDLRRMSYGYTF. The chain carries TRBV6-1 and TRBJ1-2; no firm D call. Germline V gene sequence: CDR1 MNHNS, CDR2 SASEGT. The V and J ends lost 3 bases and 4 bases respectively, with 15 bases between them. The CDR3 is made up of 15 amino acids.

The chain joins TRBV11-2 to TRBJ1-5; D gene unclear. Germline loops: CDR1 SGHAT, CDR2 FQNNGV. The CDR3 contains 15 residues. V was clipped by 2 bases and J by 4 bases, with 12 bases between them. The CDR3: CASSLSATQNQPQHF. The DNA for the CDR3 is TGTGCCAGCAGCTTATCGGCGACACAAAATCAGCCCCAGCATTTT.

The rearrangement uses TRBV5-1 and TRBJ1-6, with 8 bases matching TRBD1. Germline V gene lookup returns CDR1 SGHRS and CDR2 YFSETQ. The V and J ends lost 0 bases and 7 bases, in that order; junction bases with no gene match: 3. This CDR3 has 15 residues. CDR3 loop: CASSLEQGENSPLHF. The CDR3 DNA reads TGCGCCAGCAGCTTGGAACAGGGGGAAAATTCACCCCTCCACTTT. The variable domain in full, completed from reference TRBV5-1 and TRBJ1-6, reads KAGVTQTPRYLIKTRGQQVTLSCSPISGHRSVSWYQQTPGQGLQFLFEYFSETQRNKGNFPGRFSGRQFSNSRSEMNVSTLELGDSALYLCASSLEQGENSPLHFGNGTRLTVT.

This clonotype appeared a few times. The gene calls are TRBV6-5 and TRBJ2-1; D unresolved. The CDR3 covers 15 residues. Looked up from germline, CDR1 is MNHEY and CDR2 is SVGAGI. V gave up 8 bases and J gave up 0 bases, with 14 bases separating them. The CDR3 nucleotides read TGTGCCAGCCACACACTTTCTGGCTCCTACAATGAGCAGTTCTTC. This codes for CASHTLSGSYNEQFF.

This clonotype was counted only a few times. CDR3 DNA: TGTGCCAGCAGTGGCCGAGGCAGGGCAAATTCACCCCTCCACTTT. Residues: CASSGRGRANSPLHF. This rearrangement joins TRBV27 to TRBJ1-6; D is perhaps TRBD1 (5 bases). Germline assignment: CDR1 MNHEY and CDR2 SMNVEV (reference sequence). This CDR3 spans 15 amino acids. Trimming stripped 5 bases from V and 7 bases from J, with 15 bases between.

This clonotype was detected only a few times. The chain joins TRBV9 to TRBJ2-1; a weak D match, TRBD2 (5 bases). With the DNA end fitting TRBJ2-7 better, the J assignment may be wrong. The CDR3 runs to 15 residues. Looked up from germline, CDR1 is SGDLS and CDR2 is YYNGEE. Here the CDR3 DNA reads TGTGCCAGCAGCGTAGTAGCGAGCTCCTACAATGAGCAGTACTTC. Its protein is CASSVVASSYNEQYF.

Only a few counts were recorded for this clonotype. The chain recombines TRBV5-5 with TRBJ2-1; tentatively, D is TRBD1 (5 bases). This CDR3 is 16 amino acids long. V was shortened by 3 bases and J by 7 bases, with 20 bases between the two germline ends. The germline V gene has CDR1 SGHKS and CDR2 YYEKEE (reference sequence). CDR3 protein: CASSSHLTQGSNEQFF. The CDR3, as DNA: TGTGCCAGCAGCTCCCACCTGACCCAGGGTTCGAATGAGCAGTTCTTC.

This clonotype was counted only a few times. The CDR3 spells CASSFGPILANVLTF. The DNA of the CDR3 is TGTGCCAGCAGTTTTGGGCCCATACTGGCCAACGTCCTGACTTTC. The gene calls are TRBV12-3 or TRBV12-4 and TRBJ2-6; D unclear. This CDR3 region has 15 residues. The germline V and J ends were trimmed by 3 bases and 6 bases, with 12 bases remaining between them.

A remark on this clonotype: Being one base from a much bigger clone, this may be a read error. V usage is TRBV20-1 and J usage is TRBJ2-4; 7 bases align to TRBD1. The DNA end favors TRBJ2-5, so the J call may be wrong. The CDR3 covers 15 residues. Germline lookup yields CDR1 DFQATT and CDR2 SNEGSKA (reference sequence). As DNA, the CDR3 is TGCAGTGCTGCACCCATGGGACAGATTAAAGAGACCCAGTACTTC. Translating it yields CSAAPMGQIKETQYF.

The rearrangement joins TRBV28 to TRBJ1-1; 9 bases are shared with TRBD1. CDR3 length: 15 residues. J lost 1 base, V lost 5 bases, and 5 bases had no gene match. Germline-derived CDR1 and CDR2 are MDHEN and SYDVKM. This chain's CDR3 is CASSAYRGQNTEAFF. As DNA, the CDR3 is TGTGCCAGCAGTGCCTACAGGGGGCAGAACACTGAAGCTTTCTTT.

This clonotype was picked up a small number of times. Germline and junction disagree at one end, which may indicate a read error. The chain carries TRBV4-1 and TRBJ1-1; tentatively, D is TRBD1 (6 bases). Germline V gene data show CDR1 as MGHRA and CDR2 as YSYEKL. The CDR3 is 15 residues long. The CDR3 nucleotides read TGCGCCAGCAGCCAAGTAATAAGGGGGAACGCTGAAGCTTTCTTT. This encodes CASSQVIRGNAEAFF.

The chain's CDR3 is CASSQGQWDYGYTF. Here the CDR3 DNA reads TGTGCCAGCAGCCAAGGACAGTGGGACTATGGCTACACCTTC. The chain has TRBV3-1 and TRBJ1-2, with D possibly TRBD1 on 5 matching bases. Per germline, CDR1 LGHDT and CDR2 YNNKEL (reference sequence). The CDR3 extends over 14 amino acids. Trimming stripped 1 base from V and 3 bases from J, with 9 bases between.

The V and J genes are TRBV6-2 or TRBV6-3 and TRBJ1-6, with unresolved D. The CDR3 consists of 16 residues. In germline, CDR1 is MNHEY, CDR2 SVGEGT. Trimming removed 2 bases at V and 10 bases at J, with 18 bases between. This CDR3 reads CASSYGVGFRGSPLHF. In nucleotides, the CDR3 is TGTGCCAGCAGTTACGGAGTTGGATTTCGCGGCTCACCCCTCCACTTT.

This clonotype was seen only a few times. This rearrangement joins TRBV28 to TRBJ2-1; tentatively, D is TRBD1 (7 bases). The germline CDR1 and CDR2 sequences are MDHEN and SYDVKM. The CDR3 is made up of 16 amino acids. The ends were cut back, 6 bases at V and 0 bases at J, with 15 bases in the middle. CDR3: CASSRGTAGSYNEQFF. CDR3 sequence (DNA): TGTGCCAGCAGCCGCGGGACAGCCGGCTCCTACAATGAGCAGTTCTTC. Filled out from reference TRBV28 and TRBJ2-1, the complete variable domain reads DVKVTQSSRYLVKRTGEKVFLECVQDMDHENMFWYRQDPGLGLRLIYFSYDVKMKEKGDIPEGYSVSREKKERFSLILESASTNQTSMYLCASSRGTAGSYNEQFFGPGTRLTVL.

The CDR3 DNA reads as TGCAGTGCTAGAGACCCCCAGGGGAAAGAGACCCAGTACTTC. Translated: CSARDPQGKETQYF. The rearrangement uses TRBV20-1 and TRBJ2-5; the D gene is possibly TRBD1 (6 bases). The CDR3 sequence is 14 residues long. From germline, CDR1 is DFQATT and CDR2 SNEGSKA (reference sequence). V was clipped by 0 bases and J by 3 bases, with 11 bases between them.

This clonotype was recorded many times. The rearrangement uses TRBV4-2 and TRBJ2-7; 7 positions agree with TRBD2. The V segment lost 0 bases and the J segment 5 bases; nucleotides outside the gene matches: 10. The CDR3 totals 16 residues. Germline CDR1 is LGHNA and CDR2 is YNFKEQ. CDR3 amino acids: CASSQESRLASHEQYF. The DNA for the CDR3 is TGTGCCAGCAGCCAAGAGTCAAGACTAGCCAGCCACGAGCAGTACTTC.

The J gene is TRBJ2-2, the V gene TRBV5-1, with a possible D match to TRBD1 (6 bases). Trimming took off 7 bases at V and 6 bases at J, with 13 bases between the two ends. The CDR3 has 13 amino acids. Germline V CDR1 and CDR2: SGHRS, YFSETQ. The CDR3 loop reads CASDWGQPGELFF. The CDR3 DNA reads as TGCGCCAGCGATTGGGGGCAGCCCGGGGAGCTGTTTTTT.

This clonotype came up a few times. J is TRBJ1-4 and V is TRBV20-1; the D is unclear. This CDR3 is built from 15 residues. Looked up from germline, CDR1 is DFQATT and CDR2 is SNEGSKA (reference sequence). V dropped 0 bases and J dropped 5 bases, with 13 bases sitting between them. The CDR3 loop is CSARDPGYPNEKLFF. In nucleotides, the CDR3 is TGCAGTGCTAGAGATCCGGGGTACCCAAATGAAAAACTGTTTTTT.

This rearrangement joins TRBV6-5 to TRBJ1-1; the match to TRBD1 covers 7 bases. Trimming cost V 6 bases and J 8 bases; bases outside gene matches: 12. This CDR3 comprises 14 residues. Germline assignment: CDR1 MNHEY and CDR2 SVGAGI. CDR3 sequence reads: CASRGDSRRPEAFF. The CDR3 nucleotides read TGTGCCAGCAGAGGGGACAGCCGGCGGCCCGAAGCTTTCTTT.

The chain is built from TRBV5-1 and TRBJ2-1; 7 bases fit TRBD2. Per the germline V gene, CDR1 is SGHRS and CDR2 is YFSETQ. This CDR3 spans 13 amino acids. V trimming: 4 bases; J trimming: 8 bases; junction bases outside the gene matches: 6. The chain's CDR3 is CASSPNTSDEQFF. The DNA of the CDR3 is TGCGCCAGCAGCCCAAATACTAGCGATGAGCAGTTCTTC.

The V call is TRBV19, the J call TRBJ2-2, with D possibly being TRBD1 or TRBD2 (5 bases each). Germline assignment: CDR1 LNHDA and CDR2 SQIVND (reference sequence). The germline V and J ends were trimmed by 6 bases and 1 base, with 12 bases remaining between them. This CDR3 has 15 residues. The CDR3 DNA reads as TGTGCCAGTAGGGTGGGACGGGGGAACACCGGGGAGCTGTTTTTT. Translating gives CASRVGRGNTGELFF.

This chain links TRBV5-1 with TRBJ1-5; TRBD1 matches 8 bases. V lost 0 bases and J lost 7; bases outside the gene matches: 3. The germline gives CDR1 SGHRS, CDR2 YFSETQ. CDR3 length equals 14 residues. DNA for the CDR3: TGCGCCAGCAGCTTGGGACAGGGGAAGCAGCCCCAGCATTTT. It is translated as CASSLGQGKQPQHF.

The chain carries TRBV10-3 and TRBJ1-1; the match to TRBD1 covers 7 bases. The CDR3 covers 14 residues. Germline assignment: CDR1 ENHRY and CDR2 SYGVKD. Germline trimming cut 10 bases from V and 0 bases from J; bases unmatched to any gene: 8. The CDR3 nucleotides read TGTGCCAACACTGAGGACAGGATGAACACTGAAGCTTTCTTT. Translation gives CANTEDRMNTEAFF.

The J gene is TRBJ1-2, the V gene TRBV7-2; tentatively, D is TRBD1 (6 bases). V was clipped by 5 bases and J by 8 bases, with 12 bases between them. CDR3 length equals 12 residues. In germline, CDR1 is SGHTA, CDR2 FQGNSA. CDR3 sequence (DNA): TGTGCCAGCAGCATTAACAGGGTCGGCTACACCTTC. Protein sequence: CASSINRVGYTF.

Points on this clonotype: Given a much more abundant clone one base away, this may be a read error. The genes are TRBV12-3 or TRBV12-4 and TRBJ2-1, with 7 bases that match TRBD2. CDR3 length: 16 amino acids. J gave up 2 bases and V 5 bases, and 9 bases lay outside the gene matches. The CDR3, as DNA: TGTGCCAGCAGTGTCAGCGGGGATAGCCCCTACAATGAGCAGTTCTTC. Protein sequence: CASSVSGDSPYNEQFF.

V gene TRBV4-3 combines with J gene TRBJ2-3; 8 positions match TRBD2. The J segment lost 8 bases and the V segment lost 0 bases, leaving 10 bases of the junction unmatched. The germline V gene encodes CDR1 LGHNA and CDR2 YSLEER. The CDR3 is 16 amino acids. CDR3 in amino acids: CASSQDSGGGLATQYF. The CDR3 nucleotides are TGCGCCAGCAGCCAAGATTCCGGGGGGGGATTGGCTACGCAGTATTTT.

This chain joins TRBV25-1 and TRBJ1-2; no clear D gene. From germline, CDR1 is MGHDK and CDR2 SYGVNS. V shed 10 bases and J shed 0 bases, with 12 bases lying between them. This CDR3 spans 13 amino acids. CDR3 in DNA: TGTGCCACCACTGATGATACTAACTATGGCTACACCTTC. This translates into CATTDDTNYGYTF.